Sequencing of this T cell receptor (beta chain) was carried out in a study of cytomegalovirus exposure and HLA in healthy donors. A multiplex PCR was run with 60 Vbeta primers and 13 Jbeta primers. Generated by immunoSEQ multiplex PCR, the TCRdb table keeps only in-frame clones and is missing some. The sample carries roughly 95,000 clones, 82% recorded once. Losses at the gene ends were 6 bases for V and 8 bases for J; bases not matched to a gene: 15. Per the germline V gene, CDR1 is MNHEY and CDR2 is SMNVEV (reference sequence). This CDR3 region has 18 residues. This clonotype was sampled from a man younger than 45 in good health and CMV-seropositive. Sequencing used PBMCs. The genes are TRBV27 and TRBJ2-1; 14 positions agree with TRBD2. The CDR3 loop reads CASRPGTSGRRTLYEQFF. DNA of the CDR3: TGTGCCAGCAGGCCCGGGACTAGCGGGAGAAGAACCCTTTATGAGCAGTTCTTC.